This T cell receptor beta chain was retrieved from a study of T-cell reconstitution after alpha-beta-depleted transplantation in children. Library preparation (for TCRbeta) was performed with unique molecular identifiers. TCRdb analysed the PCR reads with MiXCR anew, one entry per CDR3 protein. The table includes about a million distinct CDR3 sequences, about 30% detected once. V lost 0 bases to trimming and J lost 3 bases; unmatched junction nucleotides: 3. From germline, CDR1 is DFQATT and CDR2 SNEGSKA (reference sequence). The CDR3 length is 17 residues. The TCR originated in a boy in the first two years of life who had a stem cell transplant for SCID, so the T cells may come from the graft donor. Source: PBMCs, mostly from graft donor cells, taken 360 days after TCRalphabeta/CD19-depleted stem cell transplant. This chain connects TRBV20-1 to TRBJ2-3, with 16 bases fitting TRBD2. This chain's CDR3 is CSARDPGLAGGTDTQYF. In DNA, the CDR3 is TGCAGTGCTAGAGACCCGGGACTAGCGGGGGGGACAGATACGCAGTATTTT.